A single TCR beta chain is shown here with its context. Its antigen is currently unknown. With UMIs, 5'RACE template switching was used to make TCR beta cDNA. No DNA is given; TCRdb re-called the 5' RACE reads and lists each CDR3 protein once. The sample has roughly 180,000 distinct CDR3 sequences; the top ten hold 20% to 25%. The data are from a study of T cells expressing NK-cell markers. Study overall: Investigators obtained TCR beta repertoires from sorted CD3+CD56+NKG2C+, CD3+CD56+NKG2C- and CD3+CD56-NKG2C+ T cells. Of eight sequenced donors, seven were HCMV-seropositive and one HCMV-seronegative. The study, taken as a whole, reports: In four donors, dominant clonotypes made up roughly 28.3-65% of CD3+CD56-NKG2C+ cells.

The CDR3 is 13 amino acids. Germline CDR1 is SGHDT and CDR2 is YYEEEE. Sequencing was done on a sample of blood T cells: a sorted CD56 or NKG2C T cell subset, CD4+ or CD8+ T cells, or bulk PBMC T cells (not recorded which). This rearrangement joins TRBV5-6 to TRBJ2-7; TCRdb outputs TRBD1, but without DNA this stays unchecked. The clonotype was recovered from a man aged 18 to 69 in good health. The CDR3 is CASSPGTEYEQYF.